A single sample is the source of the 23 T cell receptor beta chains below, sequenced in a study of blood T cell repertoires in COVID-19. Profiled with immunoSEQ multiplex PCR; TCRdb holds only in-frame clones, not every one. This table holds about 290,000 clones, under 90% found once. Material: PBMCs or T cells enriched from blood (not recorded which). The receptors come from a woman aged 40-49 years who had recovered from COVID-19.

The gene calls are TRBV6-5 and TRBJ2-3; 8 nucleotides match TRBD1. Germline V CDR1 and CDR2: MNHEY, SVGAGI. This CDR3 is built from 15 residues. The trim removed 4 bases at V and 2 bases at J, leaving 5 bases unmatched. The CDR3 protein is CASSLQGVVTDTQYF. The CDR3 DNA is TGTGCCAGCAGTTTACAGGGGGTCGTCACAGATACGCAGTATTTT.

The chain joins TRBV7-8 to TRBJ2-7; TRBD1 is a possible D gene (6 bases). Germline V gene lookup returns CDR1 SGHVS and CDR2 FQNEAQ. The CDR3 consists of 16 residues. Trimming removed 5 bases from V and 5 bases from J, with 22 bases in between. The CDR3 nucleotides are TGTGCCAGCAGCCCAAATCCCGGGACAACCCCCGACGAGCAGTACTTC. Encoded protein: CASSPNPGTTPDEQYF.

This sequence joins TRBV5-1 and TRBJ2-7; TRBD2 matches 12 bases. CDR3 size: 15 residues. J was trimmed by 5 bases and V by 4 bases; bases with no gene match: 7. Germline V CDR1 and CDR2: SGHRS, YFSETQ. The CDR3 nucleotides are TGCGCCAGCAGCCTCCTGACTAGCGGGAGTCACGAGCAGTACTTC. Translated: CASSLLTSGSHEQYF.

This clone was counted between two and nine times. The chain recombines TRBV10-2 with TRBJ2-1; D possibly corresponds to TRBD1 (6 bases). Trimming cost V 3 bases and J 2 bases, with 8 bases left between them. Germline V gene lookup returns CDR1 WSHSY and CDR2 SAAADI. The CDR3 is 14 residues long. This CDR3 reads CASSDWTAYNEQFF. In nucleotides, the CDR3 is TGCGCCAGCAGTGACTGGACAGCCTACAATGAGCAGTTCTTC.

The chain couples TRBV7-2 to TRBJ1-5; TRBD1 matches at 7 bases. Germline V lookup: CDR1 SGHTA, CDR2 FQGNSA. With V trimmed by 1 base and J by 2 bases, 2 bases remained unmatched. This CDR3 is built from 15 residues. CDR3 bases: TGTGCCAGCAGCTTAGGCGGGACAGGCAATCAGCCCCAGCATTTT. Its protein product is CASSLGGTGNQPQHF.

J is TRBJ2-2 and V is TRBV2; TRBD1 aligns across 9 bases. The length of the CDR3 is 16 residues. V lost 3 bases, J lost 7 bases, and 9 bases stayed unmatched. The germline gives CDR1 SNHLY, CDR2 FYNNEI. CDR3 in DNA: TGTGCCAGCAGTGAGGCCGGGACAGGGATCCACGGGGAGCTGTTTTTT. Residues: CASSEAGTGIHGELFF.

This rearrangement joins TRBV9 to TRBJ2-7; 9 bases are shared with TRBD1. Trimming cost V 3 bases and J 3 bases; bases outside gene matches: 4. The germline V gene has CDR1 SGDLS and CDR2 YYNGEE. This CDR3 comprises 14 residues. CDR3 sequence reads: CASSEGQGHYEQYF. CDR3 DNA: TGTGCCAGCAGCGAGGGACAGGGACACTACGAGCAGTACTTC.

The chain's CDR3 is CAIRPRGNTNTEAFF. DNA of the CDR3: TGTGCCATCAGACCCAGGGGGAACACGAACACTGAAGCTTTCTTT. The rearrangement uses TRBV10-3 and TRBJ1-1; TRBD1 matches at 7 bases. The CDR3 runs 15 residues. J lost 1 base, V lost 6 bases, and 8 bases had no gene match. In germline, CDR1 is ENHRY, CDR2 SYGVKD.

The gene calls are TRBV19 and TRBJ1-5, with 10 positions matching TRBD1. The V segment lost 5 bases and the J segment 4 bases; nucleotides outside the gene matches: 5. The germline CDR1 and CDR2 sequences are LNHDA and SQIVND (reference sequence). The CDR3 sequence is 15 residues long. CDR3 bases: TGTGCCAGTAGTCGACAGGGGGCGGATAATCAGCCCCAGCATTTT. Its translation: CASSRQGADNQPQHF.

This rearrangement joins TRBV28 to TRBJ2-7; the D gene is possibly TRBD2 (5 bases). This CDR3 contains 14 residues. Per germline, CDR1 MDHEN and CDR2 SYDVKM. Trimming pared 5 bases from V and 2 bases from J, leaving 13 bases between. The CDR3 DNA reads TGTGCCAGCAGTCCTCCAGCGCGGGCCTACGAGCAGTACTTC. Its protein is CASSPPARAYEQYF.

The chain uses TRBV19 and TRBJ1-2; the D gene is possibly TRBD1 (6 bases). CDR1 LNHDA and CDR2 SQIVND come from the germline V gene (reference sequence). Trimming removed 3 bases from V and 6 bases from J, with 11 bases in between. The CDR3 spans 13 residues. The CDR3 spells CASSIMGAHGYTF. CDR3 bases: TGTGCCAGTAGTATTATGGGGGCCCATGGCTACACCTTC.

The rearrangement links TRBV12-3 or TRBV12-4 to TRBJ2-3, with D unclear. Trimming removed 4 bases from V and 2 bases from J, with 7 bases in between. The CDR3 is 13 residues long. The CDR3 is CASSSGHTDTQYF. As DNA, the CDR3 is TGTGCCAGCAGTTCCGGTCACACAGATACGCAGTATTTT.

The chain carries TRBV7-3 and TRBJ2-3, with 8 positions matching TRBD2. CDR1 and CDR2 from the germline V gene are SGHTA and FQGTGA. The V segment lost 5 bases and the J segment 5 bases; nucleotides outside the gene matches: 9. The CDR3 contains 15 residues. CDR3 in amino acids: CASSPSGTRGDTQYF. CDR3 coding DNA: TGTGCCAGCAGCCCCTCCGGGACTAGAGGAGATACGCAGTATTTT.

V usage is TRBV7-8 and J usage is TRBJ1-1, with D perhaps matching TRBD1 (5 bases). Trimming left V 0 bases short and J 4 bases short, with 9 bases between. Germline V lookup: CDR1 SGHVS, CDR2 FQNEAQ. There are 14 residues in the CDR3. The CDR3 reads CASSLARGFTEAFF. The CDR3 DNA reads as TGTGCCAGCAGCTTAGCTAGGGGATTCACTGAAGCTTTCTTT.

The V call is TRBV15, the J call TRBJ1-5, with 7 bases matching TRBD1. This CDR3 has 16 amino acids. Germline V lookup: CDR1 LNHNV, CDR2 YYDKDF (reference sequence). Losses at the gene ends were 6 bases for V and 5 bases for J; bases not matched to a gene: 13. This chain's CDR3 is CATRTVGQADDQPQHF. CDR3 nucleotides: TGTGCCACCAGGACGGTCGGACAGGCGGACGATCAGCCCCAGCATTTT.

This chain uses TRBV25-1 with TRBJ2-7; 9 bases align to TRBD1. This CDR3 has 16 residues. Germline V gene sequence: CDR1 MGHDK, CDR2 SYGVNS. With 4 bases clipped from V and 5 bases from J, the junction kept 12 bases outside the gene matches. The CDR3 is CASSAGQGPGGNEQYF. DNA for the CDR3: TGTGCCAGCAGTGCAGGACAGGGGCCGGGGGGCAACGAGCAGTACTTC.

J is TRBJ2-7 and V is TRBV3-1 (or the pseudogene TRBV3-2); D might be TRBD2 (6 bases). CDR3 length equals 19 residues. Germline loops: CDR1 LGHDT, CDR2 YNNKEL (reference sequence). Trimming pared 0 bases from V and 3 bases from J, leaving 24 bases between. The CDR3 is CASSQDWGARARGNYEQYF. The CDR3 DNA sequence: TGTGCCAGCAGCCAAGATTGGGGTGCGAGGGCACGGGGGAACTACGAGCAGTACTTC.

This sequence joins TRBV10-3 and TRBJ1-2; D is perhaps TRBD1 (5 bases). CDR3 length: 14 amino acids. Per germline, CDR1 ENHRY and CDR2 SYGVKD. V lost 3 bases and J 2 bases, leaving 10 bases between the germline ends. The CDR3 nucleotides are TGTGCCATCAGTGAAGACAGATTGAACTATGGCTACACCTTC. Its translation is CAISEDRLNYGYTF.

The V call is TRBV10-3, the J call TRBJ1-1, with a weak D call TRBD1 (6 bases). CDR3 size: 13 residues. CDR1 is ENHRY, CDR2 SYGVKD, per germline. V was clipped by 7 bases and J by 1 base, with 10 bases between them. The CDR3 DNA sequence: TGTGCCATCAAGGGGGGGGCGAACACTGAAGCTTTCTTT. Translation gives CAIKGGANTEAFF.

The chain carries TRBV2 and TRBJ1-2; D is possibly TRBD1 (6 bases). The CDR3 totals 14 residues. V lost 3 bases and J lost 6, with 14 bases in between. Germline CDR1 and CDR2: SNHLY and FYNNEI. This CDR3 is CASSDQGQSHGYTF. CDR3 DNA sequence: TGTGCCAGCAGTGATCAAGGACAGAGTCATGGCTACACCTTC.

The chain joins TRBV11-1 to TRBJ1-1; D is perhaps TRBD1 (5 bases). The CDR3 is 14 amino acids. The V gene's germline CDR1 is SGHAT and CDR2 FQDESV (reference sequence). The germline V and J ends were trimmed by 1 base and 0 bases, with 6 bases remaining between them. The CDR3 reads CASSLGQLNTEAFF. CDR3 DNA sequence: TGTGCCAGCAGCTTAGGACAGCTGAACACTGAAGCTTTCTTT. Full variable domain (missing parts from reference TRBV11-1 and TRBJ1-1): EAEVAQSPRYKITEKSQAVAFWCDPISGHATLYWYRQILGQGPELLVQFQDESVVDDSQLPKDRFSAERLKGVDSTLKIQPAELGDSAMYLCASSLGQLNTEAFFGQGTRLTVV.

The chain has TRBV7-8 and TRBJ2-7, with 9 positions matching TRBD1. Trimming removed 5 bases from V and 2 bases from J; junction bases left unmatched: 4. There are 14 residues in the CDR3. Germline values: CDR1 SGHVS, CDR2 FQNEAQ. In DNA form, the CDR3 reads TGTGCCAGCAGCCGGACAGGGGAGACCTACGAGCAGTACTTC. Residues: CASSRTGETYEQYF.

The chain is built from TRBV4-1 and TRBJ2-3, with D perhaps TRBD2 (6 bases). CDR3 length: 16 amino acids. The V and J ends lost 0 bases and 1 base respectively, with 11 bases between them. CDR1 is MGHRA, CDR2 YSYEKL, per germline. CDR3 protein: CASSQEAGQRTDTQYF. The CDR3 region has the DNA TGCGCCAGCAGCCAAGAGGCGGGGCAACGCACAGATACGCAGTATTTT.